This record covers a single T cell receptor beta chain. This sample stems from a study of control samples from healthy donors and cancer patients. The table came from immunoSEQ multiplex PCR; TCRdb's copy has only in-frame clones and leaves some out. The sample lists hundreds of thousands of clones; roughly four fifths were seen once. The V and J ends lost 8 bases and 5 bases respectively, with 12 bases between them. The CDR3 covers 12 residues. CDR1 SNHLY and CDR2 FYNNEI come from the germline V gene. V gene TRBV2 combines with J gene TRBJ1-2; D might be TRBD1 (5 bases). Input material: PBMCs. This TCR came from a woman in her sixties or seventies with lung cancer. The CDR3 reads CASRRGGYGYTF. CDR3 sequence (DNA): TGTGCCAGCCGGAGGGGAGGGTATGGCTACACCTTC.